The rows below give T cell receptor beta chains drawn from one sample of a study of blood T cell repertoires in COVID-19. Only in-frame clones appear in the TCRdb table, and some are missing; sequencing was by immunoSEQ multiplex PCR. The sample lists approximately 75,000 clones; over 60% were seen once. What was sequenced was peripheral blood. These receptors were collected from a woman older than 75 with active or convalescent COVID-19. The CDR3 runs from the conserved cysteine through the conserved F or W. Fields, in order: J gene, clone size, V gene, D gene, CDR3 protein, CDR3 DNA. D genes are given only for firm matches. Size is omitted from some rows. Given values are once, few, many or a class for expanded clones.

j_call: TRBJ1-5
clone_size: NA
v_call: TRBV27
d_call: NA
cdr3_aa: CASSPRGGQAGQPQHF
cdr3_nt: TGTGCCAGCTCTCCCCGGGGGGGGCAGGCGGGGCAGCCCCAGCATTTT

j_call: TRBJ1-6
clone_size: once
v_call: TRBV19
d_call: NA
cdr3_aa: CASSTLGGVNSPLHF
cdr3_nt: TGTGCCAGTAGTACCCTCGGCGGGGTGAATTCACCCCTCCACTTT

j_call: TRBJ1-1
clone_size: NA
v_call: TRBV5-4
d_call: NA
cdr3_aa: CASSLYTQRNTEAFF
cdr3_nt: TGTGCCAGCAGCCTGTATACACAGAGGAACACTGAAGCTTTCTTT

j_call: TRBJ1-4
clone_size: once
v_call: TRBV7-2
d_call: NA
cdr3_aa: CASSLALDGGKLFF
cdr3_nt: TGTGCCAGCAGCTTAGCCCTGGACGGGGGAAAACTGTTTTTT

j_call: TRBJ1-3
clone_size: NA
v_call: TRBV21-1
d_call: NA
cdr3_aa: CAPKGTYDSSGNTIYF
cdr3_nt: TGTGCCCCCAAAGGGACATATGATTCTTCTGGAAACACCATATATTTT

j_call: TRBJ2-7
clone_size: NA
v_call: TRBV27
d_call: TRBD1
cdr3_aa: CASSAPHRGTDEQYF
cdr3_nt: TGTGCCAGCAGTGCCCCCCACAGGGGGACTGACGAGCAGTACTTC

j_call: TRBJ2-5
clone_size: NA
v_call: TRBV7-2
d_call: NA
cdr3_aa: CASSLAEYGTQYF
cdr3_nt: TGTGCCAGCAGCTTAGCGGAGTATGGAACCCAGTACTTC

j_call: TRBJ2-5
clone_size: NA
v_call: TRBV24-1
d_call: NA
cdr3_aa: CATSDPRPGETQYF
cdr3_nt: TGTGCCACCAGTGACCCACGGCCGGGGGAGACCCAGTACTTC

j_call: TRBJ2-5
clone_size: NA
v_call: TRBV5-4
d_call: NA
cdr3_aa: CASSATTSQETQYF
cdr3_nt: TGTGCCAGCAGCGCTACTACCTCACAAGAGACCCAGTACTTC

j_call: TRBJ1-4
clone_size: NA
v_call: TRBV5-1
d_call: TRBD1
cdr3_aa: CASSLGVGQGVEKLFF
cdr3_nt: TGCGCCAGCAGCTTGGGAGTGGGACAGGGGGTTGAAAAACTGTTTTTT

j_call: TRBJ2-7
clone_size: NA
v_call: TRBV7-6
d_call: NA
cdr3_aa: CASSLEIPPSAYEQYF
cdr3_nt: TGTGCCAGCAGCTTAGAGATACCTCCAAGCGCCTACGAGCAGTACTTC

j_call: TRBJ2-1
clone_size: NA
v_call: TRBV14
d_call: TRBD2
cdr3_aa: CASSPYAGAAGGAGVRNEQFF
cdr3_nt: TGTGCCAGCAGCCCATATGCGGGGGCGGCGGGGGGAGCCGGGGTCAGGAATGAGCAGTTCTTC

j_call: TRBJ2-1
clone_size: few
v_call: TRBV5-4
d_call: TRBD1
cdr3_aa: CASSSGQGAINEQFF
cdr3_nt: TGTGCCAGCAGCTCCGGACAGGGGGCGATTAATGAGCAGTTCTTC

j_call: TRBJ1-1
clone_size: NA
v_call: TRBV7-3
d_call: NA
cdr3_aa: CASSFNLNTEAFF
cdr3_nt: TGTGCCAGCAGCTTTAATCTCAACACTGAAGCTTTCTTT